This TCR beta chain was identified during a study of early T cells in non-severe SARS-CoV-2 infection. The CDR3 contains 16 residues. The germline V gene encodes CDR1 DFQATT and CDR2 SNEGSKA (reference sequence). Unmatched junction bases numbered 11, after V lost 2 bases and J lost 9 bases. This clonotype was counted ten times or more. TCRdb re-derived calls from the 5' RACE reads in MiXCR, one entry per CDR3 protein. The table shows fewer than 30,000 distinct CDR3 sequences, with about 6.6% occurring only once. The specimen was whole blood, collected at baseline. The chain recombines TRBV20-1 with TRBJ2-1, with 12 bases aligning to TRBD2. This receptor was obtained from an adult who was a healthcare worker with PCR-confirmed SARS-CoV-2 infection or an uninfected control (not recorded which). This CDR3 reads CSARPPGLAGRSEQFF. The CDR3, as DNA: TGCAGTGCTAGACCTCCGGGACTAGCGGGTAGAAGTGAGCAGTTCTTC.